This is a list of T cell receptor beta chains from one sample in a study of cytomegalovirus exposure and HLA in healthy donors. Clones were sequenced by immunoSEQ multiplex PCR, and TCRdb holds only the in-frame ones, with some missing. The sample lists about 150,000 clones, about 61% occurring once. The sequencing input was PBMCs. All receptors come from a woman in her 40s in good health and CMV-seronegative. Each CDR3 is given without its conserved first and last residue. Fields, in order: V gene, CDR3 length, J gene, CDR3 protein.

TRBV2	14	TRBJ1-5	ASKGTGTAAYQPQH
TRBV18	11	TRBJ2-5	ASSPPGGETQY
TRBV4-3	11	TRBJ2-1	ASSQGGYNEQF
TRBV7-8	12	TRBJ2-7	ASSGRDFIGEQY
TRBV6-5	13	TRBJ2-4	ASSRTGGAKNIQY
TRBV18	12	TRBJ1-1	ASSQGTRRQAAF
TRBV28	11	TRBJ1-2	ASSLGGGYGYT
TRBV5-5	12	TRBJ2-1	ASSFQDSNNEQF
TRBV25-1	14	TRBJ2-1	ASELLGLAVYNEQF
TRBV10-3	14	TRBJ2-3	ATSNVGGGAKDTQY
TRBV30	8	TRBJ1-2	AWRRGGYT
TRBV7-9	13	TRBJ2-6	ATPGLYSGANVLT
TRBV5-4	14	TRBJ1-6	ASSQGGGSGDSPLH
TRBV5-1	13	TRBJ2-1	ASSRGIGSGNEQF
TRBV19	15	TRBJ2-2	ASSPRIMEGATGELF
TRBV5-6	11	TRBJ1-2	ASSLRGSYGYT
TRBV19	11	TRBJ1-2	ASSMGQGADYT
TRBV7-3	15	TRBJ2-3	ASSSGLIAGGLDTQY
TRBV25-1	8	TRBJ2-7	ASSEDRVF
TRBV18	13	TRBJ2-1	ASRRANDRNNEQF
TRBV5-1	11	TRBJ2-7	ASGPGGPEEQY
TRBV7-9	13	TRBJ1-1	ASRPKLRVGTEAF
TRBV25-1	13	TRBJ2-1	ASTMGGGSYNEQF
TRBV4-3	13	TRBJ2-7	ASSQETGAGYEQY
TRBV19	14	TRBJ1-1	ASLNGGGSTSIEAF
TRBV5-6	12	TRBJ2-5	ASSFKTGVKTQY
TRBV30	11	TRBJ1-3	AWTPGGGNTIY
TRBV15	12	TRBJ2-3	ATTRGQETDTQY
TRBV9	14	TRBJ2-2	ASSQHARQSTGELF
TRBV2	12	TRBJ1-6	ASKGGQGVLSLH
TRBV19	15	TRBJ2-1	ASRVLAGDPNYNEQF
TRBV23-1	9	TRBJ2-7	ASRGRCEQY
TRBV10-3	11	TRBJ1-2	AINQQGAYGYT
TRBV28	12	TRBJ1-4	ASSTHGGNEKLF
TRBV27	13	TRBJ2-7	ASSSEDSPDYEQY
TRBV7-6	12	TRBJ2-5	ASSSAGARETQY
TRBV28	12	TRBJ1-1	ASSSGLGVTEAF
TRBV4-3	11	TRBJ2-7	ASSQDNSDEQY
TRBV30	12	TRBJ1-1	AWSVHGTAIEAF
TRBV7-9	14	TRBJ2-5	ASSLGATGGQETQY
TRBV4-1	13	TRBJ1-1	ASSQDQRAGTEAF
TRBV21-1	12	TRBJ1-1	ASCLTGAGTEAF
TRBV7-2	13	TRBJ2-7	ASSLSSGGDYEQY
TRBV27	9	TRBJ2-7	ASRGYYEQY
TRBV4-2	17	TRBJ2-7	ASSQRGLAGGYDSYEQY
TRBV7-9	12	TRBJ2-7	ASSLSLKSHEQY
TRBV11-1	12	TRBJ2-1	ASSPGVVSNEQF
TRBV19	18	TRBJ1-5	ASSILPPGTGRISNQPQH
TRBV6-1	9	TRBJ1-2	ASFWPYGYT
TRBV28	13	TRBJ1-2	ASSSAGAGGYGYT
TRBV28	11	TRBJ1-1	ASSFTVNTEAF
TRBV5-4	13	TRBJ1-4	ASSLDVSTNEKLF
TRBV19	12	TRBJ2-3	ASSTQGFPDTQY
TRBV29-1	13	TRBJ1-3	SVEDQEVSGNTIY
TRBV11-1	11	TRBJ1-1	ASSFYDSGEAF
TRBV2	16	TRBJ2-5	ASSVSGLAGRAGETQY
TRBV7-9	9	TRBJ1-1	ASSPGQEAF
TRBV6-1	12	TRBJ2-7	ASGSGGGPYEQY
TRBV29-1	13	TRBJ2-3	SVERTAGGTDTQY